Included here is one T cell receptor (beta chain) sequence, with context. Its target is not known. In the same sample, other DNA sequences code for this CDR3. Only in-frame clones appear in the TCRdb table, and some are missing; sequencing was by immunoSEQ multiplex PCR. Of about 2.1 million clones in the sample, about 93% were seen once. The data were obtained in a study of shared clonotypes between healthy human individuals. There are 14 residues in the CDR3. V was pared by 0 bases and J by 2 bases, with 8 bases between. The V gene's germline CDR1 is MDHEN and CDR2 SYDVKM. Naivety among CD8 cells was defined by CD45RO negativity and positive CCR7 selection, thereby excluding terminally differentiated effector memory CD45RA+ cells. Every donor was a Caucasian adult from Nashville, Tennessee. The study, taken as a whole, reports: Unshared clonotypes carried lower generation probabilities than those common to all four donors. Memory subsets generally showed smaller estimated richness than naive subsets did. Shared clonotypes: about 4.6% naive CD4, roughly 3.8% naive CD8, 2.3% memory CD4, more than 0.3% memory CD8.

J is TRBJ2-7 and V is TRBV28; D is unclear. Specimen: naive CD8+ T cells from PBMCs. The source is a man in his late teens or twenties in good health. Some clones in this sample may be carry-over from other donors' samples. CDR3: CASSLWAETYEQYF. CDR3 DNA: TGTGCCAGCAGTTTATGGGCGGAGACCTACGAGCAGTACTTC.